Each of the 27 T cell receptor beta chains below was sequenced from the same sample in a study of OX40 agonist ivuxolimab in advanced cancers. Generated by immunoSEQ multiplex PCR, the TCRdb table keeps only in-frame clones and is missing some. The sample records about 98,000 clones, 85% to 95% being singletons. The material sequenced was CD4+ or CD8+ T cells sorted from blood, taken in a trial of the OX40 agonist ivuxolimab. These TCRs come from an adult with an advanced solid tumor such as melanoma, head and neck, liver or kidney cancer.

The CDR3 sequence: CAGGSGSVYNEQFF. As DNA, the CDR3 is TGTGCGGGCGGTTCCGGGAGTGTCTACAATGAGCAGTTCTTC. The chain employs TRBV5-4 and TRBJ2-1, with TRBD2 as a possible D gene (6 bases). Germline V gene lookup returns CDR1 SGHNT and CDR2 YYREEE (reference sequence). There are 14 residues in the CDR3. The variable domain in full, with the rest retrieved from reference TRBV5-4 and TRBJ2-1, is ETGVTQSPTHLIKTRGQQVTLRCSSQSGHNTVSWYQQALGQGPQFIFQYYREEENGRGNFPPRFSGLQFPNYSSELNVNALELDDSALYLCAGGSGSVYNEQFFGPGTRLTVL.

The chain carries TRBV6-6 and TRBJ2-1; no reliable D call. The V gene's germline CDR1 is MNHNY and CDR2 SVGAGI (reference sequence). Trimming removed 2 bases from V and 9 bases from J, with 11 bases in between. CDR3 length: 13 amino acids. The CDR3 region has the DNA TGTGCCAGCAGTTACGCGCAGTTGAGTGAGCAGTTCTTC. Translation gives CASSYAQLSEQFF.

The V call is TRBV28, the J call TRBJ2-7, with 7 bases matching TRBD1. The germline V gene encodes CDR1 MDHEN and CDR2 SYDVKM. The V gene end was trimmed by 6 bases and the J gene end by 4 bases; junction bases not matched to a gene: 9. The CDR3 length is 14 residues. The CDR3 DNA follows: TGTGCCAGCAGGGGATGGGACAGCTTTTACGAGCAGTACTTC. This sequence encodes CASRGWDSFYEQYF.

The chain carries TRBV30 and TRBJ2-2, with 7 bases that match TRBD1. This CDR3 contains 22 residues. The junction had 30 bases not matched to a gene; V was cut back by 4 bases and J by 4 bases. Germline V gives CDR1 GTSNPN, CDR2 SVGIG (reference sequence). CDR3 coding DNA: TGTGCCTGGACTAGGGACAGAACCTTAGGGTCCCCAAACCCCAGCGCCACCGGGGAGCTGTTTTTT. Its translation: CAWTRDRTLGSPNPSATGELFF.

This chain joins TRBV6-6 and TRBJ1-5; TRBD1 might be the D (5 bases). V was trimmed by 6 bases and J by 5 bases, leaving 11 bases between them. This CDR3 is 13 amino acids long. The germline V gene has CDR1 MNHNY and CDR2 SVGAGI (reference sequence). The chain's CDR3 is CASSSGPYQPQHF. DNA of the CDR3: TGTGCCAGCAGCTCGGGACCTTATCAGCCCCAGCATTTT.

V and J are TRBV7-6 and TRBJ2-5; 9 positions match TRBD1. The CDR3 has 16 amino acids. In germline, CDR1 is SGHVS, CDR2 FNYEAQ. Trimming took 2 bases from V and 5 from J; bases not matched to a gene: 9. CDR3 nucleotide sequence: TGTGCCAGCAGCTTAATACCTACAGGGGGCACGGAGACCCAGTACTTC. This translates into CASSLIPTGGTETQYF.

The V gene is TRBV6-5, the J gene TRBJ1-2, with D perhaps matching TRBD1 (5 bases). CDR3 length: 13 amino acids. The V end was cut by 2 bases, the J end by 8 bases, with 12 bases between. The germline CDR1 and CDR2 sequences are MNHEY and SVGAGI. In nucleotides, the CDR3 is TGTGCCAGCAGTTACATCGCAGGGCCCGGCTACACCTTC. Its protein product is CASSYIAGPGYTF.

This clone appeared once. The J gene is TRBJ1-5, the V gene TRBV4-1; D perhaps matches TRBD1 (5 bases). This CDR3 contains 18 residues. V was pared by 6 bases and J by 5 bases, with 26 bases between. In germline, CDR1 is MGHRA, CDR2 YSYEKL. The CDR3 DNA follows: TGCGCCAGCAGTCAATATCGCACGGGACTCGGCGCCGATCAGCCCCAGCATTTT. Its translation is CASSQYRTGLGADQPQHF.

The CDR3 coding sequence is TGTGCCTGGACCAGACAGTCTAATGAAAAACTGTTTTTT. Its translation: CAWTRQSNEKLFF. This rearrangement joins TRBV30 to TRBJ1-4; D may be TRBD1 (5 bases). The CDR3 extends over 13 amino acids. V dropped 4 bases and J dropped 3 bases, with 9 bases sitting between them. Per germline, CDR1 GTSNPN and CDR2 SVGIG (reference sequence).

The rearrangement links TRBV29-1 to TRBJ2-2; TRBD2 aligns across 10 bases. CDR3 length: 16 amino acids. J lost 2 bases, V lost 5 bases, and 8 bases had no gene match. Looked up from germline, CDR1 is SQVTM and CDR2 is ANQGSEA. The CDR3 reads CSVWLAGARNTGELFF. The CDR3 nucleotides are TGCAGCGTTTGGCTAGCGGGAGCGAGAAACACCGGGGAGCTGTTTTTT.

The rearrangement uses TRBV7-9 and TRBJ2-7, with D unclear. V lost 3 bases and J 3 bases, leaving 6 bases between the germline ends. CDR1 and CDR2 from the germline V gene are SEHNR and FQNEAQ (reference sequence). The CDR3 contains 12 residues. Here the CDR3 reads CASSFSYYEQYF. The CDR3 nucleotides are TGTGCCAGCAGCTTTAGTTACTACGAGCAGTACTTC. Complete variable domain (other parts from reference TRBV7-9 and TRBJ2-7): DTGVSQNPRHKITKRGQNVTFRCDPISEHNRLYWYRQTLGQGPEFLTYFQNEAQLEKSRLLSDRFSAERPKGSFSTLEIQRTEQGDSAMYLCASSFSYYEQYFGPGTRLTVT.

This chain uses TRBV28 with TRBJ1-5; D is uncertain. The CDR3 covers 14 residues. Germline V CDR1 and CDR2: MDHEN, SYDVKM. The V end was cut by 3 bases, the J end by 3 bases, with 9 bases between. As DNA, the CDR3 is TGTGCCAGCAGTTTTATCGGAAACAATCAGCCCCAGCATTTT. It encodes CASSFIGNNQPQHF.

The V call is TRBV30, the J call TRBJ1-5; D is unresolved. Trimming left V 0 bases short and J 3 bases short, with 9 bases between. Germline assignment: CDR1 GTSNPN and CDR2 SVGIG (reference sequence). The length of the CDR3 is 14 residues. CDR3 sequence (DNA): TGTGCCTGGAGTGTAAGCAGCAACAATCAGCCCCAGCATTTT. Its translation is CAWSVSSNNQPQHF.

The chain combines TRBV19 with TRBJ2-3, with D unresolved. The CDR3 covers 13 residues. V lost 3 bases to trimming and J lost 2 bases, with 6 bases between them. Germline V gene sequence: CDR1 LNHDA, CDR2 SQIVND (reference sequence). The CDR3 sequence is CASSIQITDTQYF. The CDR3 coding sequence is TGTGCCAGTAGTATCCAGATCACAGATACGCAGTATTTT.

This clone is a singleton in its sample. This chain connects TRBV4-1 to TRBJ2-3; no reliable D call. Germline values: CDR1 MGHRA, CDR2 YSYEKL. The CDR3 spans 13 residues. The germline V and J ends were trimmed by 4 bases and 9 bases, with 14 bases remaining between them. The CDR3 region is CASSLIPVGTQYF. The CDR3 DNA is TGCGCCAGCAGCCTTATCCCTGTTGGCACGCAGTATTTT.

With regard to this clone: Mismatch with germline at one junction end may stem from a read error. The chain uses TRBV6-1 and TRBJ2-6, with TRBD1 matching 9 bases. Germline loops: CDR1 MNHNS, CDR2 SASEGT. The CDR3 spans 20 residues. CDR3 amino acids: CASSEGVGQGSYSGANVLTF. DNA for the CDR3: TGTGCCAGCAGCGAAGGAGTAGGACAGGGGTCTTATTCCGGGGCCAACGTCCTGACTTTC.

J is TRBJ2-7 and V is TRBV7-3; D is uncertain. The CDR3 consists of 12 residues. Germline CDR1 and CDR2: SGHTA and FQGTGA. Trimming stripped 0 bases from V and 4 bases from J, with 4 bases between. The CDR3 sequence is CASSLTFYEQYV. The CDR3 DNA reads as TGTGCCAGCAGCTTAACGTTTTACGAGCAGTACGTC.

The chain is built from TRBV5-6 and TRBJ2-2; possibly TRBD2 for D (7 bases). The CDR3 runs 16 residues. Trimming stripped 7 bases from V and 0 bases from J, with 16 bases between. Germline V CDR1 and CDR2: SGHDT, YYEEEE. The CDR3 reads CASGRGGFANTGELFF. CDR3 DNA sequence: TGTGCCAGCGGCCGCGGGGGCTTCGCGAACACCGGGGAGCTGTTTTTT.

This chain joins TRBV7-2 and TRBJ1-2; 8 nucleotides align to TRBD1. Unmatched junction bases numbered 3, after V lost 5 bases and J lost 4 bases. Germline CDR1 and CDR2: SGHTA and FQGNSA. The CDR3 has 13 amino acids. CDR3 loop: CASSAGQGYGYTF. As DNA, the CDR3 is TGTGCCAGCAGCGCCGGACAGGGCTATGGCTACACCTTC.

This sequence joins TRBV11-2 and TRBJ2-1; D not certain. This CDR3 is built from 18 residues. Per germline, CDR1 SGHAT and CDR2 FQNNGV. The V end lost 1 base, the J end lost 5 bases, and 21 bases lay between the germline ends. The chain's CDR3 is CASSLGPPTVPIDNEQFF. Written as DNA, the CDR3 is TGTGCCAGCAGCTTAGGCCCCCCAACAGTGCCAATAGACAATGAGCAGTTCTTC.

CDR3 protein: CASSLDGITDTQYF. CDR3 DNA: TGCGCCAGCAGCTTGGATGGGATCACAGATACGCAGTATTTT. The V call is TRBV5-1, the J call TRBJ2-3; D call uncertain. Per the germline V gene, CDR1 is SGHRS and CDR2 is YFSETQ. Trimming stripped 0 bases from V and 2 bases from J, with 7 bases between. This CDR3 comprises 14 residues.

The chain has TRBV4-3 and TRBJ1-3; the D gene is possibly TRBD1 (5 bases). Germline V CDR1 and CDR2: LGHNA, YSLEER. CDR3 length equals 17 residues. The ends were cut back, 4 bases at V and 4 bases at J, with 20 bases in the middle. The CDR3 nucleotides read TGCGCCAGCAGCCTCGACCTCGGGGCAGGTGAGGGAAACACCATATATTTT. It codes for CASSLDLGAGEGNTIYF.

The chain combines TRBV21-1 with TRBJ2-7. TRBV21-1 is shown as a pseudogene. The CDR3 is 12 amino acids. The CDR3 loop reads CASSRAHYEQYV. In DNA form, the CDR3 reads TGTGCCAGCAGCAGGGCACACTACGAGCAGTACGTC.

The gene calls are TRBV5-4 and TRBJ2-7; 7 bases map to TRBD1. The germline CDR1 and CDR2 sequences are SGHNT and YYREEE (reference sequence). J lost 3 bases, V lost 0 bases, and 9 bases had no gene match. The length of the CDR3 is 16 residues. CDR3 coding DNA: TGTGCCAGCAGCTTGGCCACCGGGACAGCAGTCTACGAGCAGTACTTC. It encodes CASSLATGTAVYEQYF.

This clone was seen just once. The chain is built from TRBV7-3 and TRBJ2-1; the D is unclear. The CDR3 is 12 amino acids. Per germline, CDR1 SGHTA and CDR2 FQGTGA. V was clipped by 3 bases and J by 9 bases, with 9 bases between them. The CDR3 spells CASSFDSGEQFF. In DNA, the CDR3 is TGTGCCAGCAGCTTTGACTCGGGTGAGCAGTTCTTC. Full variable domain (outside the CDR3, taken from reference TRBV7-3 and TRBJ2-1): GAGVSQTPSNKVTEKGKYVELRCDPISGHTALYWYRQSLGQGPEFLIYFQGTGAADDSGLPNDRFFAVRPEGSVSTLKIQRTERGDSAVYLCASSFDSGEQFFGPGTRLTVL.

V usage is TRBV5-1 and J usage is TRBJ1-1; a possible D gene is TRBD1 (5 bases). From germline, CDR1 is SGHRS and CDR2 YFSETQ. The germline V and J ends were trimmed by 2 bases and 2 bases, with 10 bases remaining between them. The CDR3 spans 14 residues. CDR3 DNA sequence: TGCGCCAGCAGCTTACAGGTAATCAACACTGAAGCTTTCTTT. This translates into CASSLQVINTEAFF.

The rearrangement links TRBV28 to TRBJ1-5, with unresolved D. This CDR3 contains 12 residues. CDR1 is MDHEN, CDR2 SYDVKM, per germline. V lost 6 bases, J lost 4 bases, and 7 bases lay in between. The CDR3 DNA follows: TGTGCCAGCAGCCAAGTAAATCAGCCCCAGCATTTT. Translated: CASSQVNQPQHF.